The 10 T cell receptor beta chains below all came from one sample that was sequenced in a study of T cell changes during pregnancy in multiple sclerosis. Libraries were prepared by immunoSEQ multiplex PCR; TCRdb keeps only in-frame clonotypes and omits some of them. The table records 25,000 to 30,000 clones, about nine tenths of them present only once. The input for sequencing was CD8+ T cells from peripheral blood mononuclear cells, taken after pregnancy. These TCRs come from a female donor with multiple sclerosis, enrolled in a pregnancy study.

The chain uses TRBV27 and TRBJ2-5; 13 nucleotides agree with TRBD2. CDR1 MNHEY and CDR2 SMNVEV come from the germline V gene (reference sequence). The junction had 5 bases not matched to a gene; V was cut back by 6 bases and J by 4 bases. There are 15 residues in the CDR3. CDR3 coding DNA: TGTGCCAGCAGCGGACTAGCGGGAGCGGCAGAGACCCAGTACTTC. Residues: CASSGLAGAAETQYF.

The chain couples TRBV2 to TRBJ2-1; 8 bases match TRBD2. V was pared by 10 bases and J by 0 bases, with 8 bases of the junction left unmatched. There are 15 residues in the CDR3. Per the germline V gene, CDR1 is SNHLY and CDR2 is FYNNEI. CDR3 sequence: CATLVAGRSYNEQFF. The CDR3 DNA reads as TGTGCCACCCTTGTAGCGGGACGCTCCTACAATGAGCAGTTCTTC.

The chain uses TRBV27 and TRBJ2-7; 8 positions match TRBD2. This CDR3 spans 16 amino acids. Germline values: CDR1 MNHEY, CDR2 SMNVEV (reference sequence). V shed 5 bases, J shed 2 bases, and the junction held 11 bases outside the gene matches. CDR3 amino acids: CASSPYGREVTYEQYF. The DNA of the CDR3 is TGTGCCAGCAGTCCCTACGGGAGGGAAGTAACCTACGAGCAGTACTTC.

The chain employs TRBV5-6 and TRBJ2-7; D is unclear. CDR1 and CDR2 (germline): SGHDT, YYEEEE. Trimming removed 0 bases from V and 2 bases from J, with 3 bases in between. This CDR3 has 12 amino acids. The CDR3 nucleotides read TGTGCCAGCAGCTTGGCCGCCTACGAGCAGTACTTC. Translation: CASSLAAYEQYF.

The rearrangement uses TRBV6-1 and TRBJ2-2; 7 bases are a match to TRBD1. Trimming cost V 1 base and J 8 bases; bases outside gene matches: 10. Per the germline V gene, CDR1 is MNHNS and CDR2 is SASEGT. This CDR3 is 16 amino acids long. The CDR3 is CASSEVGYRGRGELFF. Here the CDR3 DNA reads TGTGCCAGCAGTGAAGTGGGCTACAGGGGACGTGGGGAGCTGTTTTTT.

The chain combines TRBV2 with TRBJ2-2; 9 bases line up with TRBD2. This CDR3 contains 17 residues. Trimming cost V 6 bases and J 3 bases; bases outside gene matches: 11. Germline V lookup: CDR1 SNHLY, CDR2 FYNNEI. The CDR3 loop is CASRGLRAGGDTGELFF. The CDR3 DNA reads as TGTGCCAGCAGAGGTCTCCGAGCGGGAGGTGACACCGGGGAGCTGTTTTTT.

The chain uses TRBV27 and TRBJ1-1; D possibly corresponds to TRBD1 (6 bases). Deletions cut 3 bases from V and 4 bases from J, with 12 bases between. This CDR3 comprises 14 residues. CDR1 and CDR2 from the germline V gene are MNHEY and SMNVEV (reference sequence). The CDR3 sequence: CASSLQGLLTEAFF. In DNA form, the CDR3 reads TGTGCCAGCAGTTTGCAGGGGCTTCTCACTGAAGCTTTCTTT.

The CDR3 nucleotides read TGCGCCAGCAGCCAGTCTCGATCCGTGCGTGGAGATGAGCAGTTCTTC. Its translation is CASSQSRSVRGDEQFF. The chain couples TRBV4-3 to TRBJ2-7; the D is unclear. The DNA end favors TRBJ2-1, so the J call may be wrong. Germline CDR1 reads LGHNA; CDR2 reads YSLEER. This CDR3 has 16 residues.

The rearrangement links TRBV7-9 to TRBJ2-7; D is undetermined. Germline V CDR1 and CDR2: SEHNR, FQNEAQ (reference sequence). Trimming removed 5 bases from V and 6 bases from J, with 11 bases in between. The CDR3 sequence is 12 residues long. CDR3 amino acids: CASSASPVEQYF. CDR3 bases: TGTGCCAGCAGCGCGTCCCCTGTCGAGCAGTACTTC.

In this sample, this clone turned up a few times. This chain uses TRBV6-1 with TRBJ1-5; D unclear. The V end lost 6 bases, the J end lost 6 bases, and 12 bases lay between the germline ends. The CDR3 contains 13 residues. Germline-derived CDR1 and CDR2 are MNHNS and SASEGT. The CDR3 region has the DNA TGTGCCAGCAGGTCCCAGGAAAGTCAGCCCCAGCATTTT. It codes for CASRSQESQPQHF.